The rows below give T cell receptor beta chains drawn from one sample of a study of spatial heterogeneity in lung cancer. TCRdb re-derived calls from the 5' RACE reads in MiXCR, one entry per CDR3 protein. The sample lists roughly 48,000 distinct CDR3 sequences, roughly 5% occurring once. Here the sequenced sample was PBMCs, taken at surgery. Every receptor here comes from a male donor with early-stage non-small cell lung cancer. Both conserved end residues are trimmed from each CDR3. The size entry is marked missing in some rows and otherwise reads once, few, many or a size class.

CDR3aa: ASSLGLAGVEQY; v_gene: TRBV7-9; abundance: many; len: 12; j_gene: TRBJ2-7
CDR3aa: SASGDDYNEQF; v_gene: TRBV20-1; abundance: NA; len: 11; j_gene: TRBJ2-1
CDR3aa: ASSQGGRAGGEEKLF; v_gene: TRBV4-1; abundance: many; len: 15; j_gene: TRBJ1-4
CDR3aa: ASSQGTGTEETQY; v_gene: TRBV18; abundance: NA; len: 13; j_gene: TRBJ2-5
CDR3aa: ASGESSSYNEQF; v_gene: TRBV2; abundance: few; len: 12; j_gene: TRBJ2-1
CDR3aa: ASSLTEGLAGGPGAKSTQY; v_gene: TRBV7-2; abundance: many; len: 19; j_gene: TRBJ2-3
CDR3aa: ASSLERVDIQY; v_gene: TRBV5-1; abundance: few; len: 11; j_gene: TRBJ2-4
CDR3aa: ASSVLSDTSYNEQF; v_gene: TRBV9; abundance: many; len: 14; j_gene: TRBJ2-1
CDR3aa: AGSPRGRGYQPQH; v_gene: TRBV7-2; abundance: many; len: 13; j_gene: TRBJ1-5
CDR3aa: ASSLTTPGDNSPLH; v_gene: TRBV7-9; abundance: many; len: 14; j_gene: TRBJ1-6
CDR3aa: ASSPRSGRMMGYEQY; v_gene: TRBV7-2; abundance: many; len: 15; j_gene: TRBJ2-7
CDR3aa: ASSDLLAYEQY; v_gene: TRBV10-2; abundance: NA; len: 11; j_gene: TRBJ2-7
CDR3aa: ASSQAGGHGYT; v_gene: TRBV4-3; abundance: many; len: 11; j_gene: TRBJ1-2
CDR3aa: ASGMGKNIQY; v_gene: TRBV2; abundance: many; len: 10; j_gene: TRBJ2-4